This TCR beta chain derives from a study of OX40 agonist ivuxolimab in advanced cancers. Overall study context: Patients' therapy was ivuxolimab, an antibody that acts as an agonist of OX40 (CD134).

Trimming took 7 bases from V and 7 from J, leaving 11 bases between them. Germline CDR1 MNHNS, CDR2 SASEGT. The CDR3 consists of 12 residues. The assay was immunoSEQ multiplex PCR, and TCRdb's table has in-frame clones only and misses some. Of tens of thousands of clones in the sample, roughly 90% were seen once. The sequencing used CD4+ or CD8+ T cells sorted from blood, collected in a trial of the OX40 agonist ivuxolimab. The chain carries TRBV6-1 and TRBJ1-5, with D perhaps matching TRBD1 (6 bases). The clonotype originates from an adult with an advanced solid tumor such as melanoma, head and neck, liver or kidney cancer. The CDR3 spells CASKQGWQPQHF. The CDR3 DNA sequence: TGTGCCAGCAAACAGGGCTGGCAGCCCCAGCATTTT.